This is a list of T cell receptor beta chains from one sample in a study of T-cell reconstitution after alpha-beta-depleted transplantation in children. TCRdb called the PCR reads again in MiXCR, with one record for every CDR3 protein. This table has around 60,000 distinct CDR3 sequences, 44% appearing once. Source: PBMCs, mostly from graft donor cells, taken 360 days after TCRalphabeta/CD19-depleted stem cell transplant. The receptors shown here come from a male patient younger than 18 who had a stem cell transplant for acute lymphoblastic leukemia, so the T cells may come from the graft donor. Each CDR3 is given with its conserved first and last residue. A D gene is named only where the DNA matches it firmly. Clone sizes are given selectively: once, few, many, or a class where the clone is expanded.

>TRBJ1-1|.|TRBV7-3|TRBD1
CASSSGQDTEAFF
TGTGCCAGCAGCTCCGGACAGGACACTGAAGCTTTCTTT
>TRBJ1-1|.|TRBV7-6|.
CASSSVAGEAFF
TGTGCCAGCAGCTCGGTGGCGGGGGAGGCTTTCTTT
>TRBJ2-5|.|TRBV29-1|.
CSVEETQYF
TGCAGCGTAGAAGAGACCCAGTACTTC
>TRBJ2-7|.|TRBV28|.
CASTPRQDTYEQYF
TGTGCCAGTACCCCCCGACAGGATACCTACGAGCAGTACTTC
>TRBJ2-1|.|TRBV20-1|.
CSARGIGYNEQFF
TGCAGTGCTAGAGGTATTGGTTACAATGAGCAGTTCTTC
>TRBJ1-3|few|TRBV2|.
CASSAILTGGPDTIYF
TGTGCCAGCAGCGCAATACTAACAGGAGGCCCCGACACCATATATTTT
>TRBJ2-7|.|TRBV5-1|.
CASSLENTPGVDEQYF
TGCGCCAGCAGCTTGGAAAACACGCCAGGGGTAGACGAGCAGTACTTC
>TRBJ2-3|.|TRBV7-2|.
CASSLVTWSTDTQYF
TGTGCCAGCAGCTTAGTAACTTGGAGCACAGATACGCAGTATTTT
>TRBJ2-6|once|TRBV4-3|.
CASSQDPLSLQGIGANVLTF
TGCGCCAGCAGCCAAGACCCCCTATCTTTACAGGGAATTGGGGCCAACGTCCTGACTTTC
>TRBJ2-2|.|TRBV9|.
CASSVENRGELFF
TGTGCCAGCAGCGTAGAAAACCGAGGGGAGCTGTTTTTT
>TRBJ1-3|.|TRBV7-9|TRBD1
CASSTQGASGNTIYF
TGTGCCAGCAGCACTCAGGGGGCGAGTGGAAACACCATATATTTT
>TRBJ2-7|.|TRBV12-3/TRBV12-4|.
CASTSSYTYEQYF
TGTGCCAGCACCAGCTCGTACACCTACGAGCAGTACTTC
>TRBJ2-3|.|TRBV10-3|.
CAISESDYPKSDTQYF
TGTGCCATCAGTGAGTCGGACTACCCTAAGTCGGATACGCAGTATTTT
>TRBJ2-2|.|TRBV20-1|.
CSARVRGWPLNTGELFF
TGCAGTGCTAGAGTACGGGGCTGGCCCCTTAACACCGGGGAGCTGTTTTTT
>TRBJ2-2|.|TRBV12-3/TRBV12-4|TRBD1
CASTASYRGPGELFF
TGTGCCAGCACCGCCTCCTACAGGGGCCCCGGGGAGCTGTTTTTT
>TRBJ1-1|few|TRBV15|.
CATSRDRGSDYGAFF
TGTGCCACCAGCAGAGATCGAGGGTCAGACTACGGAGCTTTCTTT
>TRBJ2-1|.|TRBV5-1|TRBD1
CASSLSWGAQGDNEQFF
TGCGCCAGCAGCTTGTCCTGGGGAGCCCAGGGGGACAATGAGCAGTTCTTC
>TRBJ2-1|.|TRBV11-2|.
CASSNPTPFNEQFF
TGTGCCAGCAGCAATCCGACGCCATTCAATGAGCAGTTCTTC
>TRBJ1-2|.|TRBV12-3/TRBV12-4|.
CASSDSGSRDGYTF
TGTGCCAGCAGTGATTCAGGATCCCGTGATGGCTACACCTTC
>TRBJ2-5|.|TRBV7-2|.
CASSLGGAEYETQYF
TGTGCCAGCAGCTTAGGGGGAGCTGAATATGAGACCCAGTACTTC
>TRBJ1-4|.|TRBV7-2|.
CASSLYRGSEKLFF
TGTGCCAGCAGCTTATACCGTGGGAGTGAAAAACTGTTTTTT
>TRBJ2-5|.|TRBV7-2|.
CASSFGVAGSETQYF
TGTGCCAGCAGCTTTGGAGTTGCAGGATCGGAGACCCAGTACTTC
>TRBJ2-1|.|TRBV29-1|TRBD2
CSVAGTSGEFYNEQFF
TGCAGCGTGGCAGGGACTAGCGGAGAGTTCTACAATGAGCAGTTCTTC
>TRBJ2-1|few|TRBV12-3/TRBV12-4|.
CASSLGAEQFF
TGTGCCAGCAGTTTGGGGGCCGAGCAGTTCTTC
>TRBJ1-1|.|TRBV11-2|TRBD1
CASSRITVLQGAGNTEAFF
TGTGCCAGCAGCCGGATAACGGTCCTTCAGGGGGCAGGGAACACTGAAGCTTTCTTT
>TRBJ1-1|.|TRBV7-9|TRBD1
CASSTGQTMNTEAFF
TGTGCCAGCAGCACGGGACAGACCATGAACACTGAAGCTTTCTTT
>TRBJ1-5|.|TRBV6-1|.
CASSRWEDQPQHF
TGTGCCAGCAGCCGATGGGAGGATCAGCCCCAGCATTTT
>TRBJ1-1|.|TRBV29-1|TRBD1
CSVPRGDTEAFF
TGCAGCGTTCCCAGGGGGGACACTGAAGCTTTCTTT
>TRBJ2-1|.|TRBV7-9|.
CASIGGISNEQFF
TGTGCCAGCATCGGCGGGATCAGCAATGAGCAGTTCTTC
>TRBJ2-2|.|TRBV7-2|.
CASSYRLNTGELFF
TGTGCCAGCAGCTACAGACTGAACACCGGGGAGCTGTTTTTT
>TRBJ2-7|.|TRBV20-1|TRBD1
CSARTPGQSKDEQYF
TGCAGTGCTAGGACGCCGGGACAGTCGAAAGACGAGCAGTACTTC
>TRBJ1-5|few|TRBV27|.
CASSLGGWGQPQHF
TGTGCCAGCAGCCTGGGGGGATGGGGGCAGCCCCAGCATTTT
>TRBJ2-5|few|TRBV7-6|.
CASSLYLGETQYF
TGTGCCAGCAGCTTATATTTGGGCGAGACCCAGTACTTC
>TRBJ2-7|.|TRBV14|.
CASSQDESFYEQYF
TGTGCCAGCAGCCAAGATGAGTCCTTCTACGAGCAGTACTTC
>TRBJ2-7|.|TRBV9|TRBD1
CASSVGTAYEQYF
TGTGCCAGCAGCGTCGGGACAGCCTACGAGCAGTACTTC
>TRBJ1-1|few|TRBV28|.
CASSLGGHLNTEAFF
TGTGCCAGCAGTTTGGGGGGACACCTGAACACTGAAGCTTTCTTT
>TRBJ2-3|.|TRBV11-3|.
CASSPGGRGADTQYF
TGTGCCAGCAGCCCTGGGGGCAGGGGCGCAGATACGCAGTATTTT
>TRBJ2-3|few|TRBV7-9|.
CASSLVDPTQYF
TGTGCCAGCAGCTTAGTGGACCCTACGCAGTATTTT
>TRBJ2-1|few|TRBV2|.
CAQQRVGGNEQFF
TGTGCCCAGCAGAGGGTGGGGGGCAATGAGCAGTTCTTC
>TRBJ2-7|few|TRBV18|.
CASSPLGWEAAYEQYF
TGTGCCAGCTCACCACTCGGGTGGGAGGCGGCCTACGAGCAGTACTTC
>TRBJ2-2|once|TRBV12-3/TRBV12-4|TRBD2
CASSPDGGTNTGELFF
TGTGCCAGCAGTCCCGACGGGGGGACGAACACCGGGGAGCTGTTTTTT
>TRBJ2-3|.|TRBV4-3|TRBD2
CASSQDQSGGAFTDTQYF
TGCGCCAGCAGCCAAGATCAGAGCGGGGGGGCTTTCACAGATACGCAGTATTTT
>TRBJ1-4|.|TRBV15|.
CATSTSSAFSNEKLFF
TGTGCCACCAGCACCTCTTCTGCATTCTCTAATGAAAAACTGTTTTTT
>TRBJ1-5|many|TRBV28|.
CASSLWAQEKPQHF
TGTGCCAGCAGTTTGTGGGCTCAGGAGAAGCCCCAGCATTTT
>TRBJ2-3|many|TRBV5-5|TRBD1
CASSGPGDRGGSDTQYF
TGTGCCAGCAGTGGCCCCGGGGACAGGGGTGGTTCGGATACGCAGTATTTT
>TRBJ1-6|.|TRBV12-3/TRBV12-4|TRBD1
CASSLYQDRGSPLHF
TGTGCCAGCAGTTTGTATCAGGACAGGGGTTCACCCCTCCACTTT
>TRBJ2-1|few|TRBV6-2/TRBV6-3|.
CASSYSGTYNEQFF
TGTGCCAGCAGTTATTCCGGGACATACAATGAGCAGTTCTTC
>TRBJ1-5|.|TRBV12-3/TRBV12-4|.
CASSSLGINQPQHF
TGTGCCAGCAGTTCGTTGGGGATTAATCAGCCCCAGCATTTT
>TRBJ2-7|.|TRBV19|.
CARFPRALYLQLSYEQYF
TGTGCCAGATTCCCGAGGGCACTTTACTTACAATTATCCTACGAGCAGTACTTC
>TRBJ2-7|.|TRBV7-9|.
CASSLEGVTLSEQYF
TGTGCCAGCAGCTTAGAAGGGGTGACGCTTTCCGAGCAGTACTTC
>TRBJ2-6|few|TRBV10-3|.
CAISEGQTSGANVLTF
TGTGCCATCAGTGAAGGACAGACCTCTGGGGCCAACGTCCTGACTTTC
>TRBJ2-1|few|TRBV20-1|.
CSARDYLVFTDNEQFF
TGCAGTGCTAGAGATTATTTGGTTTTCACGGACAATGAGCAGTTCTTC
>TRBJ1-3|few|TRBV6-5|.
CASSYSSRVGNTIYF
TGTGCCAGCAGTTACTCGAGCAGGGTTGGAAACACCATATATTTT
>TRBJ2-7|.|TRBV7-9|.
CAISGPYEQYF
TGTGCCATATCAGGGCCCTACGAGCAGTACTTC
>TRBJ2-1|few|TRBV11-2|TRBD1
CASSQRTGIVQEQFF
TGTGCCAGCAGCCAGAGGACAGGAATTGTGCAGGAGCAGTTCTTC
>TRBJ2-3|.|TRBV29-1|TRBD2
CSVAGTSGKDTQYF
TGCAGCGTCGCCGGGACTAGCGGGAAGGATACGCAGTATTTT
>TRBJ2-7|.|TRBV5-1|.
CASSLEAQGGSEQYF
TGCGCCAGCAGCTTAGAGGCGCAGGGGGGGAGCGAGCAGTACTTC